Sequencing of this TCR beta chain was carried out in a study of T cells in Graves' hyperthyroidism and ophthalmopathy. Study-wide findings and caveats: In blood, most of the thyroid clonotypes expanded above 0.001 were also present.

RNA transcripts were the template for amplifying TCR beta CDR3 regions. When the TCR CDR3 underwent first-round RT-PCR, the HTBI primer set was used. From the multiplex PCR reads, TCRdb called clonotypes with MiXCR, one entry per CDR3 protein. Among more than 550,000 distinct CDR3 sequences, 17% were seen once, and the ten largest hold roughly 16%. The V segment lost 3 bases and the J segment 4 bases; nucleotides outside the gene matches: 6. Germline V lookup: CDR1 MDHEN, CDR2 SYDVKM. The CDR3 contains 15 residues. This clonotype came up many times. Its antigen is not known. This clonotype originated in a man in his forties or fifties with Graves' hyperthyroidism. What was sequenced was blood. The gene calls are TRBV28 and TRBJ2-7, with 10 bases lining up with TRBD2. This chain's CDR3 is CASSFSSGRLYEQYF. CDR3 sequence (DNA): TGTGCCAGCAGTTTCTCTAGCGGGAGACTGTACGAGCAGTACTTC. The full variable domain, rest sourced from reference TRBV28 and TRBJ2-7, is DVKVTQSSRYLVKRTGEKVFLECVQDMDHENMFWYRQDPGLGLRLIYFSYDVKMKEKGDIPEGYSVSREKKERFSLILESASTNQTSMYLCASSFSSGRLYEQYFGPGTRLTVT.